Below are 25 T cell receptor beta chains sequenced from a single sample in a study of post-analysis software for immune sequencing data. These receptors' antigens are unknown. Carried by the TCR beta cDNA libraries were unique molecular identifiers. TCRdb independently ran MiXCR on the PCR reads; one entry per CDR3 protein. Of roughly 870,000 distinct CDR3 sequences in the sample, approximately 53% were seen once. Study conclusions and caveats: TRBV5-6, TRBV5-1 and TRBV20-1 were among four to six TRBV segments more frequent in patients than controls.

The sample comprised blood. These receptors came from a girl aged 5-17 years with multiple sclerosis.

The chain recombines TRBV7-9 with TRBJ2-5; TRBD2 matches 7 bases. The CDR3 is made up of 16 amino acids. The V segment lost 4 bases and the J segment 4 bases; nucleotides outside the gene matches: 12. Germline V CDR1 and CDR2: SEHNR, FQNEAQ (reference sequence). The CDR3 loop reads CASSYGRSGIRETQYF. The CDR3 nucleotides are TGTGCCAGCAGCTACGGTCGGAGCGGGATACGAGAGACCCAGTACTTC.

The chain recombines TRBV7-9 with TRBJ2-6; possibly TRBD2 for D (5 bases). The V end was cut by 5 bases, the J end by 2 bases, with 16 bases between. The CDR3 has 17 amino acids. Germline V gene sequence: CDR1 SEHNR, CDR2 FQNEAQ (reference sequence). For the CDR3, the DNA is TGTGCCAGCAGCCGAGTGGCCGGGAATGCTGGGGCCAACGTCCTGACTTTC. It is translated as CASSRVAGNAGANVLTF.

The chain is built from TRBV29-1 and TRBJ2-7, with D tentatively TRBD2 (5 bases). The germline CDR1 and CDR2 sequences are SQVTM and ANQGSEA. The V end was cut by 7 bases, the J end by 7 bases, with 17 bases between. This CDR3 has 12 residues. This CDR3 reads CSGAESFEEQYF. The CDR3 bases are TGCAGCGGAGCGGAGTCCTTTGAGGAGCAGTACTTC.

This clonotype was seen a handful of times. The chain carries TRBV7-9 and TRBJ1-1; 7 positions match TRBD1. Germline loops: CDR1 SEHNR, CDR2 FQNEAQ (reference sequence). The CDR3 is 14 amino acids. Trimming at V came to 5 bases and at J to 3 bases, leaving 6 bases not matched to a gene. This CDR3 is CASSKTGSDTEAFF. In nucleotides, the CDR3 is TGTGCCAGCAGCAAGACAGGGTCAGACACTGAAGCTTTCTTT.

This clonotype showed up just a few times. V is TRBV15 and J is TRBJ2-5; D call uncertain. In germline, CDR1 is LNHNV, CDR2 YYDKDF (reference sequence). CDR3 length: 16 amino acids. V lost 1 base and J lost 5, with 17 bases in between. The CDR3 spells CATSRVAVLVGETQYF. In nucleotides, the CDR3 is TGTGCCACCAGCAGAGTCGCTGTCTTGGTGGGGGAGACCCAGTACTTC.

The chain has TRBV20-1 and TRBJ2-7; the match to TRBD2 covers 7 bases. CDR3 length: 15 amino acids. The junction had 7 bases not matched to a gene; V was cut back by 2 bases and J by 0 bases. Germline CDR1 DFQATT, CDR2 SNEGSKA (reference sequence). CDR3 loop: CSARPNRGVSYEQYF. The DNA for the CDR3 is TGCAGTGCTAGACCCAACCGGGGGGTCTCCTACGAGCAGTACTTC.

This chain uses TRBV5-6 with TRBJ2-3; D unclear. The CDR3 is 15 residues long. The germline V and J ends were trimmed by 3 bases and 4 bases, with 15 bases remaining between them. Germline V gives CDR1 SGHDT, CDR2 YYEEEE. The CDR3 spells CASSSGTMSADTQYF. As DNA, the CDR3 is TGTGCCAGCAGCTCCGGTACAATGAGCGCAGATACGCAGTATTTT.

This chain links TRBV5-1 with TRBJ2-6, with 7 bases matching TRBD1. V dropped 2 bases and J dropped 0; count of bases not matched to a gene: 5. The germline V gene encodes CDR1 SGHRS and CDR2 YFSETQ. The CDR3 contains 17 residues. The CDR3 DNA sequence: TGCGCCAGCAGCTTCAGGACAGGCCTCTCTGGGGCCAACGTCCTGACTTTC. Amino acid sequence: CASSFRTGLSGANVLTF.

This chain uses TRBV7-8 with TRBJ2-3; D is uncertain. The V gene's germline CDR1 is SGHVS and CDR2 FQNEAQ. The CDR3 spans 16 residues. Between the trimmed V and J ends, which lost 5 bases and 4 bases, there was a span of 19 bases. For the CDR3, the DNA is TGTGCCAGCAGCCTCAGATCGCCCCGAGAGGCAGATACGCAGTATTTT. It specifies CASSLRSPREADTQYF.

This chain links TRBV10-1 with TRBJ2-1, with a tentative D call TRBD1 (6 bases). This CDR3 has 12 residues. Trimming cost V 0 bases and J 12 bases, with 9 bases left between them. CDR1 WNHNN and CDR2 SYGVQD come from the germline V gene (reference sequence). The CDR3 region is CASSESGRGQFF. Here the CDR3 DNA reads TGCGCCAGCAGTGAGTCCGGCAGGGGGCAGTTCTTC.

This chain uses TRBV27 with TRBJ1-1; the D gene is possibly TRBD1 (6 bases). With 0 bases removed from V and 1 base from J, the gap between germline ends came to 15 bases. The CDR3 has 17 amino acids. Germline CDR1 MNHEY, CDR2 SMNVEV (reference sequence). Here the CDR3 reads CASSLSGFGRGNTEAFF. The CDR3 nucleotides read TGTGCCAGCAGTTTATCGGGGTTTGGCAGGGGGAACACTGAAGCTTTCTTT.

V is TRBV7-3 and J is TRBJ2-3, with TRBD1 identical over 7 bases. This CDR3 has 12 residues. Germline V lookup: CDR1 SGHTA, CDR2 FQGTGA. V dropped 3 bases and J dropped 7; count of bases not matched to a gene: 1. The CDR3 loop is CASSLTGNTQYF. The DNA for the CDR3 is TGTGCCAGCAGCTTGACAGGGAATACGCAGTATTTT. The full variable domain, completed using reference TRBV7-3 and TRBJ2-3, is GAGVSQTPSNKVTEKGKYVELRCDPISGHTALYWYRQSLGQGPEFLIYFQGTGAADDSGLPNDRFFAVRPEGSVSTLKIQRTERGDSAVYLCASSLTGNTQYFGPGTRLTVL.

This clonotype was counted a few times. CDR3 sequence reads: CASSFPWTSGGSTDTQYF. The DNA for the CDR3 is TGTGCCAGCAGCTTTCCCTGGACTAGCGGGGGGAGCACAGATACGCAGTATTTT. The chain has TRBV7-9 and TRBJ2-3; TRBD2 matches at 14 bases. Germline assignment: CDR1 SEHNR and CDR2 FQNEAQ (reference sequence). V was pared by 3 bases and J by 0 bases, with 5 bases of the junction left unmatched. The CDR3 has 18 amino acids.

The rearrangement joins TRBV20-1 to TRBJ1-2, with unresolved D. The germline gives CDR1 DFQATT, CDR2 SNEGSKA (reference sequence). Trimming shortened V by 0 bases and J by 1 base, and 15 bases separated the two germline ends. The length of the CDR3 is 16 residues. CDR3 sequence (DNA): TGCAGTGCTAGAGAGCCGTACGGGAAAAATAACTATGGCTACACCTTC. It specifies CSAREPYGKNNYGYTF.

The chain joins TRBV6-5 to TRBJ2-1, with TRBD2 as a possible D gene (6 bases). CDR1 is MNHEY and CDR2 is SVGAGI in the germline V gene. Trimming shortened V by 0 bases and J by 7 bases, and 19 bases separated the two germline ends. The CDR3 has 17 amino acids. The CDR3 sequence: CASSYSMWTSGGNEQFF. The DNA for the CDR3 is TGTGCCAGCAGTTACTCGATGTGGACGTCAGGAGGGAATGAGCAGTTCTTC.

J is TRBJ1-4 and V is TRBV20-1, with D unclear. In germline, CDR1 is DFQATT, CDR2 SNEGSKA (reference sequence). V lost 1 base and J lost 8, with 5 bases in between. CDR3 size: 11 residues. The CDR3 DNA is TGCAGTGCTAGAGGGGGAGAAAAACTGTTTTTT. Its protein product is CSARGGEKLFF.

In its sample, this clonotype was seen a few times. The chain links TRBV11-2 to TRBJ1-2; D remains ambiguous. In germline, CDR1 is SGHAT, CDR2 FQNNGV. Trimming took 1 base from V and 1 from J, leaving 7 bases between them. The CDR3 runs to 14 residues. In nucleotides, the CDR3 is TGTGCCAGCAGCTTAGTTACAGATAACTATGGCTACACCTTC. It specifies CASSLVTDNYGYTF.

The chain joins TRBV3-1 to TRBJ2-5; 9 positions match TRBD2. V was pared by 7 bases and J by 2 bases, with 5 bases of the junction left unmatched. The germline V gene encodes CDR1 LGHDT and CDR2 YNNKEL (reference sequence). This CDR3 has 14 amino acids. The CDR3 here is CASKRLAGQETQYF. The CDR3 nucleotides read TGTGCCAGCAAGAGGCTAGCGGGACAAGAGACCCAGTACTTC.

This chain uses TRBV29-1 with TRBJ2-1, with TRBD1 matching over 9 bases. Germline CDR1 SQVTM, CDR2 ANQGSEA. The CDR3 contains 14 residues. V lost 8 bases, J lost 3 bases, and 8 bases stayed unmatched. The CDR3 sequence: CSLDDRGYYNEQFF. CDR3 sequence (DNA): TGCAGCTTAGATGACAGGGGGTACTACAATGAGCAGTTCTTC.

The chain employs TRBV5-6 and TRBJ2-5; tentatively, D is TRBD1 or TRBD2 (6 bases each). The germline CDR1 and CDR2 sequences are SGHDT and YYEEEE. The CDR3 has 14 residues. The ends were cut back, 0 bases at V and 4 bases at J, with 10 bases in the middle. CDR3 DNA: TGTGCCAGCAGCTTGGCCGAGGGGGGAGAGACCCAGTACTTC. This translates into CASSLAEGGETQYF.

This sequence joins TRBV20-1 and TRBJ2-2; weak D call: TRBD1 (5 bases). The germline gives CDR1 DFQATT, CDR2 SNEGSKA (reference sequence). The CDR3 consists of 14 residues. The V end lost 6 bases, the J end lost 1 base, and 12 bases lay between the germline ends. CDR3 in amino acids: CSAQLTGNTGELFF. The DNA for the CDR3 is TGCAGTGCCCAACTTACAGGGAACACCGGGGAGCTGTTTTTT.

The chain recombines TRBV7-8 with TRBJ2-7, with TRBD2 identical over 7 bases. The tail of the sequence fits TRBJ2-5 better, so the J call may be wrong. CDR3 length: 13 residues. The germline CDR1 and CDR2 sequences are SGHVS and FQNEAQ. The CDR3 here is CASGLDPWETQYF. The CDR3 nucleotides read TGTGCCAGTGGACTAGACCCTTGGGAGACCCAGTACTTC.

The V and J genes are TRBV5-5 and TRBJ1-5; TRBD1 agrees at 8 bases. Germline CDR1 reads SGHKS; CDR2 reads YYEKEE (reference sequence). The J segment lost 7 bases and the V segment lost 2 bases, leaving 14 bases of the junction unmatched. CDR3 size: 17 residues. CDR3 nucleotide sequence: TGTGCCAGCAGCTTAGAACCCTTAGACAGGGGAGGACAGCCCCAGCATTTT. Encoded protein: CASSLEPLDRGGQPQHF.

V gene TRBV5-1 combines with J gene TRBJ2-3, with 7 bases lining up with TRBD1. V shed 7 bases, J shed 5 bases, and the junction held 13 bases outside the gene matches. The CDR3 covers 15 residues. Germline V gene lookup returns CDR1 SGHRS and CDR2 YFSETQ. The CDR3 sequence: CASRPPVQGRDTQYF. In DNA, the CDR3 is TGCGCCAGCCGCCCCCCAGTACAGGGGAGAGATACGCAGTATTTT.

This clonotype has only a few counts. The V gene is TRBV24-1, the J gene TRBJ2-4; D perhaps matches TRBD1 (6 bases). This CDR3 contains 16 residues. Germline V lookup: CDR1 KGHDR, CDR2 SFDVKD. V was trimmed by 6 bases and J by 1 base, leaving 15 bases between them. CDR3 amino acids: CATSPQGLMAKNIQYF. The CDR3 nucleotides read TGTGCCACCAGTCCTCAGGGGTTAATGGCCAAAAACATTCAGTACTTC.